These T cell receptor beta chains were read from a single sample in a study of T cells in Graves' hyperthyroidism and ophthalmopathy. One entry per CDR3 protein, called by TCRdb with MiXCR from the multiplex PCR reads. Counted here are fewer than 450,000 distinct CDR3 sequences, 13% to 15% occurring once; the ten biggest clones make up roughly a fifth. The specimen was blood. These receptors all come from a woman between 55 and 75 years old with Graves' ophthalmopathy. CDR3s leave out the opening cysteine and the closing phenylalanine or tryptophan.

j_call v_call cdr3_aa
TRBJ1-2 TRBV19 ASSMGDGYT
TRBJ1-1 TRBV12-3/TRBV12-4 ASTSLQGRGTEAF
TRBJ2-3 TRBV29-1 GWPWRATDTQY
TRBJ2-1 TRBV7-3 ASSFGASGRINEQF
TRBJ2-2 TRBV4-1 ASSQDQTGGASGGNTGELF
TRBJ2-3 TRBV6-1 ASSESLAVRGDTQY
TRBJ1-5 TRBV20-1 SAHEGGSNQPQH
TRBJ1-1 TRBV2 ASTPLGGGTEAF
TRBJ2-1 TRBV11-2 ASSLDWASSYNEQF
TRBJ2-7 TRBV30 AWSWSGGVEQY
TRBJ2-7 TRBV15 ATSRDGTSSYEQY
TRBJ2-2 TRBV19 ASRAGNAGELF